A single sample is the source of the 27 T cell receptor beta chains below, sequenced in a study of monozygotic twins with cystic fibrosis. TCRdb keeps only in-frame clones here, not all; method: immunoSEQ multiplex PCR. This sample has tens of thousands of clones, with less than 98% found just once. Material for sequencing was blood. Receptors originate from a girl between 5 and 17 years old with cystic fibrosis.

The genes are TRBV11-2 and TRBJ1-1, with D hard to call. The CDR3 length is 12 residues. Germline V lookup: CDR1 SGHAT, CDR2 FQNNGV. The V end was cut by 5 bases, the J end by 1 base, with 5 bases between. The CDR3 DNA reads as TGTGCCAGCAGCCGCTGGAACACTGAAGCTTTCTTT. Translation: CASSRWNTEAFF.

This CDR3 reads CARADPRSGNTIYF. The CDR3 region has the DNA TGTGCCAGAGCGGACCCGCGGTCTGGAAACACCATATATTTT. This chain uses TRBV2 with TRBJ1-3; D is unresolved. Per germline, CDR1 SNHLY and CDR2 FYNNEI. The CDR3 spans 14 residues. With 9 bases removed from V and 1 base from J, the gap between germline ends came to 13 bases. Looking up the rest from reference TRBV2 and TRBJ1-3 gives the full variable domain: EPEVTQTPSHQVTQMGQEVILRCVPISNHLYFYWYRQILGQKVEFLVSFYNNEISEKSEIFDDQFSVERPDGSNFTLKIRSTKLEDSAMYFCARADPRSGNTIYFGEGSWLTVV.

The chain carries TRBV9 and TRBJ1-2; D gene unclear. Germline V gives CDR1 SGDLS, CDR2 YYNGEE. CDR3 length: 14 residues. V was shortened by 4 bases and J by 6 bases, with 16 bases between the two germline ends. CDR3 protein: CASSPPRGGNGYTF. In DNA form, the CDR3 reads TGTGCCAGCAGCCCCCCCCGGGGAGGGAATGGCTACACCTTC.

V usage is TRBV10-3 and J usage is TRBJ1-2; D gene unclear. This CDR3 is built from 17 residues. Per the germline V gene, CDR1 is ENHRY and CDR2 is SYGVKD. The V end lost 0 bases, the J end lost 1 base, and 15 bases lay between the germline ends. CDR3 in DNA: TGTGCCATCAGTGAGTCGCAGTTGGATCGGGGTAACTATGGCTACACCTTC. Its translation is CAISESQLDRGNYGYTF.

The chain carries TRBV4-3 and TRBJ2-1, with D unclear. Trimming left V 2 bases short and J 5 bases short, with 13 bases between. This CDR3 contains 15 residues. Germline CDR1 and CDR2: LGHNA and YSLEER. DNA for the CDR3: TGCGCCAGCAGCCAACTTCGATCTGATAACAATGAGCAGTTCTTC. Translated, it gives CASSQLRSDNNEQFF.

The J gene is TRBJ2-7, the V gene TRBV28, with D possibly being TRBD2 (6 bases). Trimming took off 6 bases at V and 4 bases at J, with 31 bases between the two ends. This CDR3 has 19 amino acids. CDR1 MDHEN and CDR2 SYDVKM come from the germline V gene. The CDR3 coding sequence is TGTGCCAGCAGCCGCGGGGCATCAGTTCCATTCCAGAGGGCTTACGAGCAGTACGTC. As protein: CASSRGASVPFQRAYEQYV.

This clone has just one count. The genes are TRBV5-5 and TRBJ2-7; D unresolved. Trimming removed 1 base at V and 3 bases at J, with 8 bases between. The CDR3 extends over 13 amino acids. Germline-derived CDR1 and CDR2 are SGHKS and YYEKEE (reference sequence). The CDR3 DNA reads TGTGCCAGCAGCTTGTACAGAGGCTACGAGCAGTACTTC. Its translation is CASSLYRGYEQYF.

This clone was found once. The chain has TRBV15 and TRBJ1-3; 11 nucleotides agree with TRBD1. There are 15 residues in the CDR3. With V trimmed by 4 bases and J by 4 bases, 3 bases remained unmatched. Germline loops: CDR1 LNHNV, CDR2 YYDKDF (reference sequence). CDR3 DNA sequence: TGTGCCACCAGCACGGACAGGGGGCGAGGAAACACCATATATTTT. Its translation is CATSTDRGRGNTIYF.

The chain combines TRBV5-8 with TRBJ1-5; no firm D call. Per germline, CDR1 SGHTS and CDR2 YDEGEE. The V gene lost 1 base and the J gene lost 0 bases, with 14 bases spanning the gap. The CDR3 consists of 17 residues. The CDR3 loop reads CASSLPGFGYSNQPQHF. Here the CDR3 DNA reads TGTGCCAGCAGCTTGCCGGGATTCGGGTATAGCAATCAGCCCCAGCATTTT.

The chain is built from TRBV7-2 and TRBJ2-3; D call uncertain. The V gene's germline CDR1 is SGHTA and CDR2 FQGNSA. The CDR3 sequence is 14 residues long. Trimming shortened V by 1 base and J by 6 bases, and 11 bases separated the two germline ends. As DNA, the CDR3 is TGTGCCAGCAGCTTAGATGGGGTCGTGGATACGCAGTATTTT. This sequence encodes CASSLDGVVDTQYF.

The gene calls are TRBV10-2 and TRBJ1-5; D uncertain. V was cut by 2 bases and J by 4 bases, with 6 bases left in between. The CDR3 is made up of 13 amino acids. CDR1 is WSHSY, CDR2 SAAADI, per germline. CDR3 protein: CASSEGPNQPQHF. Here the CDR3 DNA reads TGCGCCAGCAGTGAGGGTCCAAATCAGCCCCAGCATTTT.

The rearrangement uses TRBV5-1 and TRBJ2-1; tentatively, D is TRBD1 (5 bases). Germline CDR1 reads SGHRS; CDR2 reads YFSETQ. The CDR3 contains 12 residues. Between the trimmed V and J ends, which lost 4 bases and 7 bases, there was a span of 9 bases. In DNA, the CDR3 is TGCGCCAGCAGCCCGACAGCTAATGAGCAGTTCTTC. This codes for CASSPTANEQFF.

The chain links TRBV20-1 to TRBJ2-7; TRBD2 agrees at 8 bases. J was trimmed by 5 bases and V by 5 bases; bases with no gene match: 2. Germline lookup yields CDR1 DFQATT and CDR2 SNEGSKA (reference sequence). CDR3 length equals 11 residues. CDR3 in amino acids: CSAAGGDEQYV. The CDR3 DNA is TGCAGTGCTGCGGGGGGTGACGAGCAGTACGTC.

V usage is TRBV5-5 and J usage is TRBJ2-7, with D perhaps matching TRBD2 (5 bases). The CDR3 loop spans 12 amino acids. The germline CDR1 and CDR2 sequences are SGHKS and YYEKEE (reference sequence). Trimming removed 1 base at V and 7 bases at J, with 9 bases between. CDR3 DNA sequence: TGTGCCAGCAGCTTGCCGACGGGGGAGCAGTACTTC. Its protein product is CASSLPTGEQYF. Using reference TRBV5-5 and TRBJ2-7 for the parts outside the CDR3, the full variable domain is DAGVTQSPTHLIKTRGQQVTLRCSPISGHKSVSWYQQVLGQGPQFIFQYYEKEERGRGNFPDRFSARQFPNYSSELNVNALLLGDSALYLCASSLPTGEQYFGPGTRLTVT.

The rearrangement links TRBV5-1 to TRBJ2-7; D unclear. Germline CDR1 SGHRS, CDR2 YFSETQ. Deletions cut 0 bases from V and 3 bases from J, with 13 bases between. This CDR3 comprises 15 residues. The CDR3, as DNA: TGCGCCAGCAGCTTGGCCTCTAATTTTAACTACGAGCAGTACTTC. Residues: CASSLASNFNYEQYF.

The CDR3, as DNA: TGTGCCAGCGAGGACAGGGCCAACTACGAGCAGTACTTC. It yields the protein CASEDRANYEQYF. The gene calls are TRBV2 and TRBJ2-7; 8 positions agree with TRBD1. This CDR3 is built from 13 residues. Unmatched junction bases numbered 6, after V lost 8 bases and J lost 3 bases. Germline CDR1 is SNHLY and CDR2 is FYNNEI.

This chain uses TRBV6-6 with TRBJ2-2, with 11 bases fitting TRBD1. Germline CDR1 and CDR2: MNHNY and SVGAGI (reference sequence). The CDR3 loop spans 16 amino acids. Trimming removed 4 bases from V and 5 bases from J; junction bases left unmatched: 6. CDR3 region: CASSSDRGLWTGELFF. Here the CDR3 DNA reads TGTGCCAGCAGTTCGGACAGGGGGCTATGGACCGGGGAGCTGTTTTTT.

V usage is TRBV29-1 and J usage is TRBJ2-5, with 7 bases that match TRBD2. The CDR3 totals 13 residues. The germline V gene encodes CDR1 SQVTM and CDR2 ANQGSEA. The trim removed 2 bases at V and 3 bases at J, leaving 3 bases unmatched. CDR3 coding DNA: TGCAGCGTTGAAATGGGAGGGGAAGAGACCCAGTACTTC. Translated, it gives CSVEMGGEETQYF.

V is TRBV6-5 and J is TRBJ2-2; D remains ambiguous. Looked up from germline, CDR1 is MNHEY and CDR2 is SVGAGI. Trimming left V 0 bases short and J 4 bases short, with 12 bases between. This CDR3 is 16 amino acids long. The CDR3 loop is CASSYSAAQSTGELFF. The CDR3, as DNA: TGTGCCAGCAGTTACTCGGCAGCCCAATCCACCGGGGAGCTGTTTTTT.

The chain employs TRBV4-3 and TRBJ2-7, with 11 bases fitting TRBD1. This CDR3 is built from 15 residues. Germline V lookup: CDR1 LGHNA, CDR2 YSLEER. V was clipped by 2 bases and J by 3 bases; unmatched bases: 3. CDR3: CASSQRDRGGYEQYF. Here the CDR3 DNA reads TGCGCCAGCAGCCAACGGGACAGGGGGGGCTACGAGCAGTACTTC.

The CDR3 nucleotides read TGTGCCAGCAGCCGGACAGGGGTAGCCGAGCAGTACGTC. Protein sequence: CASSRTGVAEQYV. The chain recombines TRBV5-6 with TRBJ2-7, with TRBD1 matching 9 bases. Germline V gives CDR1 SGHDT, CDR2 YYEEEE. CDR3 length equals 13 residues. The trim removed 4 bases at V and 6 bases at J, leaving 5 bases unmatched.

This chain joins TRBV19 and TRBJ1-5, with a tentative D call TRBD1 (5 bases). V was clipped by 3 bases and J by 7 bases, with 13 bases between them. The V gene's germline CDR1 is LNHDA and CDR2 SQIVND (reference sequence). This CDR3 region has 14 residues. CDR3 in amino acids: CASSIRGGVQPQHF. Written as DNA, the CDR3 is TGTGCCAGTAGTATTCGGGGAGGGGTGCAGCCCCAGCATTTT.

The rearrangement joins TRBV5-6 to TRBJ2-7; D gene uncertain. V was cut by 4 bases and J by 3 bases, with 11 bases left in between. Germline V lookup: CDR1 SGHDT, CDR2 YYEEEE. This CDR3 has 13 amino acids. The CDR3 region has the DNA TGTGCCAGCAGCCCTCCTAATATCTACGAGCAGTACTTC. Translating gives CASSPPNIYEQYF.

This chain links TRBV10-1 with TRBJ2-2; 10 bases fit TRBD2. V shed 3 bases, J shed 3 bases, and the junction held 4 bases outside the gene matches. In germline, CDR1 is WNHNN, CDR2 SYGVQD (reference sequence). This CDR3 contains 16 residues. The CDR3 sequence is CASSESGRGDTGELFF. Here the CDR3 DNA reads TGCGCCAGCAGTGAAAGCGGGAGGGGGGACACCGGGGAGCTGTTTTTT.

The chain carries TRBV10-1 and TRBJ2-2; perhaps TRBD2 as D (7 bases). In germline, CDR1 is WNHNN, CDR2 SYGVQD (reference sequence). Trimming stripped 3 bases from V and 5 bases from J, with 10 bases between. This CDR3 contains 14 residues. The DNA for the CDR3 is TGCGCCAGCAGTGAAAGGGGGGGGACCGGGGAGCTGTTTTTT. It encodes CASSERGGTGELFF.

The genes are TRBV10-1 and TRBJ2-1; 7 positions match TRBD2. Germline trimming cut 2 bases from V and 10 bases from J; bases unmatched to any gene: 5. Germline V CDR1 and CDR2: WNHNN, SYGVQD (reference sequence). The CDR3 contains 13 residues. The CDR3 here is CASSELRLAEQFF. The CDR3 nucleotides read TGCGCCAGCAGTGAGCTCCGACTAGCAGAGCAGTTCTTC.

This clone has a single count. The V call is TRBV9, the J call TRBJ1-2, with 8 bases lining up with TRBD1. Germline-derived CDR1 and CDR2 are SGDLS and YYNGEE. Trimming cost V 4 bases and J 3 bases; bases outside gene matches: 11. This CDR3 is 16 amino acids long. The chain's CDR3 is CASSTRYGQGHYGYTF. CDR3 bases: TGTGCCAGCAGCACGAGATATGGACAGGGTCACTATGGCTACACCTTC.